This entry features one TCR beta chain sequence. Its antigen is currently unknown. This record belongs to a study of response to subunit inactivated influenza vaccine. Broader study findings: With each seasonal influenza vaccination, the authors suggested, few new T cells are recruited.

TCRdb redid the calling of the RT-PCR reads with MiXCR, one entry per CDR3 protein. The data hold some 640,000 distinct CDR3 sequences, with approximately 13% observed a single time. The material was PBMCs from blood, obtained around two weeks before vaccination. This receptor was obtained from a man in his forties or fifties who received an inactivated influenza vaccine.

CDR3 coding DNA: TGTGCCTGGAGTAAGATGACCCCCCAAGCTGGGACCCAGTACTTC. Protein sequence: CAWSKMTPQAGTQYF. The rearrangement joins TRBV30 to TRBJ2-5; D not resolved. The ends were cut back, 2 bases at V and 7 bases at J, with 20 bases in the middle. Germline loops: CDR1 GTSNPN, CDR2 SVGIG (reference sequence). This CDR3 has 15 amino acids.